This TCR beta chain was identified in a study of spatial heterogeneity in lung cancer. MiXCR, run by TCRdb on the 5' RACE reads, gives a single entry per CDR3 protein. The sample carries under 15,000 distinct CDR3 sequences, around 4% recorded once. This clonotype was counted ten times or more. For a library built for alpha chains, this beta chain is a stray read; little rests on its size. Time point here: sample taken at primary tumor resection. Tumor, nontumor lung or frozen PBMC supplied whole RNA that was sequenced unsorted. Trimming took off 3 bases at V and 4 bases at J, with 12 bases between the two ends. The CDR3 covers 15 residues. Germline V lookup: CDR1 ENHRY, CDR2 SYGVKD.

This rearrangement joins TRBV10-3 to TRBJ2-2, with D perhaps TRBD2 (7 bases). The source material was PBMCs, sampled at surgery. The receptor was derived from a male donor with early-stage non-small cell lung cancer. The CDR3 region is CAISDGGQGTGELFF. The CDR3 DNA follows: TGTGCCATCAGTGACGGGGGGCAAGGCACCGGGGAGCTGTTTTTT.